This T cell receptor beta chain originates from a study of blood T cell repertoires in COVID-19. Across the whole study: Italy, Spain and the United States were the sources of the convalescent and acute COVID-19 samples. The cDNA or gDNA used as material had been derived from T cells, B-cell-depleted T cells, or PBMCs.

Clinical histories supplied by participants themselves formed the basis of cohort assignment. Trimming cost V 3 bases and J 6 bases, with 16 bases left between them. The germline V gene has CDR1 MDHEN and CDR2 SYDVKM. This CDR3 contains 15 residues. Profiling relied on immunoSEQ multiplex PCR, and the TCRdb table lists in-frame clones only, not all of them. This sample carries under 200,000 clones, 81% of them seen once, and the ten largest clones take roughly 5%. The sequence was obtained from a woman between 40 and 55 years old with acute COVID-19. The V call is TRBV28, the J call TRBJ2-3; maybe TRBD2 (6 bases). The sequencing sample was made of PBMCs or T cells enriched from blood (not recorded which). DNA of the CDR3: TGTGCCAGCAGTTTCACCGGGAGTGGGGGGGATACGCAGTATTTT. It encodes CASSFTGSGGDTQYF.